Presented here are 4 T cell receptor beta chains from one specimen sequenced in a study of radiation and T cells in renal cell carcinoma. As for time point: blood 2 weeks post-SBRT. Treatment defined: 15 Gy SBRT to primary tumor, nephrectomy 4 weeks later. Only in-frame clones appear in the TCRdb table, and some are missing; sequencing was by immunoSEQ multiplex PCR. Here the sample spans 100,000 to 150,000 clones, about 81% being singletons. Source: blood, taken from a patient whose treatment included radiotherapy and nephrectomy. These receptors all come from a man aged 45-65 years with renal cell carcinoma.

V usage is TRBV6-5 and J usage is TRBJ1-2; D might be TRBD1 (5 bases). CDR1 is MNHEY and CDR2 is SVGAGI in the germline V gene. V was clipped by 10 bases and J by 1 base, with 13 bases between them. The length of the CDR3 is 13 residues. The DNA for the CDR3 is TGTGCCACAGCGCGCGACAGTAACTATGGCTACACCTTC. It is translated as CATARDSNYGYTF.

CDR3 residues: CASSVQGQGPYEQYF. The CDR3 coding sequence is TGCGCCAGCAGTGTCCAAGGACAGGGGCCCTACGAGCAGTACTTC. V gene TRBV10-2 combines with J gene TRBJ2-7; 9 positions agree with TRBD1. The CDR3 contains 15 residues. Germline trimming cut 4 bases from V and 2 bases from J; bases unmatched to any gene: 6. The germline V gene has CDR1 WSHSY and CDR2 SAAADI.

This chain joins TRBV28 and TRBJ2-1; 8 bases are shared with TRBD2. The CDR3 is made up of 15 amino acids. Germline V gene lookup returns CDR1 MDHEN and CDR2 SYDVKM. Trimming removed 4 bases from V and 10 bases from J; junction bases left unmatched: 12. CDR3 DNA: TGTGCCAGCAGTTCCCCTAGCGGGTTCGTCGGCGAGCAGTTCTTC. Encoded protein: CASSSPSGFVGEQFF.

V is TRBV28 and J is TRBJ2-7, with TRBD2 matching over 8 bases. V shed 4 bases, J shed 0 bases, and the junction held 8 bases outside the gene matches. There are 16 residues in the CDR3. From germline, CDR1 is MDHEN and CDR2 SYDVKM. The CDR3 loop reads CASSSRLAPSSYEQYF. Here the CDR3 DNA reads TGTGCCAGCAGTTCCCGACTAGCGCCGAGCTCCTACGAGCAGTACTTC.